A single sample gave rise to the 21 T cell receptor beta chains below, sequenced in a study of cytomegalovirus exposure and HLA in healthy donors. Sequenced by immunoSEQ multiplex PCR; TCRdb stores in-frame clones only, minus some. This table has about 140,000 clones, 70% to 85% appearing once. Sequenced: PBMCs. These receptors originate from a young man in good health and CMV-seropositive.

This clone was observed a few times. The chain employs TRBV29-1 and TRBJ1-2, with a tentative D call TRBD1 (5 bases). Trimming took off 7 bases at V and 7 bases at J, with 13 bases between the two ends. This CDR3 has 11 residues. Germline V CDR1 and CDR2: SQVTM, ANQGSEA. Here the CDR3 reads CSADPGFGYTF. Here the CDR3 DNA reads TGCAGCGCCGACCCAGGGTTTGGCTACACCTTC.

The V call is TRBV7-2, the J call TRBJ2-3, with D possibly matching TRBD2 (5 bases). Germline loops: CDR1 SGHTA, CDR2 FQGNSA. The CDR3 runs to 15 residues. The V end was cut by 1 base, the J end by 4 bases, with 12 bases between. In DNA, the CDR3 is TGTGCCAGCAGCTTAGGTCCCCTAGCTCCAGATACGCAGTATTTT. This translates into CASSLGPLAPDTQYF.

The chain recombines TRBV20-1 with TRBJ1-2, with no clear D. The CDR3 has 10 amino acids. Germline CDR1 reads DFQATT; CDR2 reads SNEGSKA (reference sequence). Trimming took off 3 bases at V and 8 bases at J, with 7 bases between the two ends. CDR3 coding DNA: TGCAGTGCTAGGGAGGAGGGCTACACCTTC. The encoded protein is CSAREEGYTF.

The J gene is TRBJ2-1, the V gene TRBV7-2; 9 nucleotides agree with TRBD1. Germline V gives CDR1 SGHTA, CDR2 FQGNSA. The CDR3 consists of 15 residues. With 4 bases clipped from V and 3 bases from J, the junction kept 4 bases outside the gene matches. This CDR3 is CASSSTGGFYNEQFF. The CDR3 nucleotides read TGTGCCAGCAGCTCGACAGGGGGGTTCTACAATGAGCAGTTCTTC.

This chain uses TRBV7-2 with TRBJ2-7; 10 nucleotides line up with TRBD2. Germline assignment: CDR1 SGHTA and CDR2 FQGNSA. The junction had 3 bases not matched to a gene; V was cut back by 1 base and J by 0 bases. The CDR3 length is 16 residues. CDR3 coding DNA: TGTGCCAGCAGCTTAGGTCCTAGCGGGGGCTCCTACGAGCAGTACTTC. This codes for CASSLGPSGGSYEQYF. The complete variable domain, with remaining parts taken from reference TRBV7-2 and TRBJ2-7, reads GAGVSQSPSNKVTEKGKDVELRCDPISGHTALYWYRQSLGQGLEFLIYFQGNSAPDKSGLPSDRFSAERTGGSVSTLTIQRTQQEDSAVYLCASSLGPSGGSYEQYFGPGTRLTVT.

This chain links TRBV27 with TRBJ1-1; tentative D call: TRBD1 (5 bases). The CDR3 loop spans 15 amino acids. The ends were cut back, 2 bases at V and 2 bases at J, with 12 bases in the middle. Germline CDR1 is MNHEY and CDR2 is SMNVEV (reference sequence). The CDR3 DNA is TGTGCCAGCAGTTTAGCGGCAGGGCATAACACTGAAGCTTTCTTT. Protein product: CASSLAAGHNTEAFF.

The chain employs TRBV19 and TRBJ1-2, with TRBD1 matching over 9 bases. CDR3 length: 16 residues. Germline V gene data show CDR1 as LNHDA and CDR2 as SQIVND (reference sequence). J gave up 2 bases and V 5 bases, and 9 bases lay outside the gene matches. CDR3 sequence (DNA): TGTGCCAGTAGTGTCATACAGGGGGCGGACAACTATGGCTACACCTTC. Its protein product is CASSVIQGADNYGYTF.

The chain recombines TRBV25-1 with TRBJ1-2, with D possibly matching TRBD1 (5 bases). Trimming cost V 3 bases and J 5 bases, with 13 bases left between them. This CDR3 has 14 residues. The germline V gene has CDR1 MGHDK and CDR2 SYGVNS. CDR3 DNA: TGTGCCAGCAGTGACGGGGGGGACCCTTATGGCTACACCTTC. Residues: CASSDGGDPYGYTF.

This rearrangement joins TRBV6-6 to TRBJ1-5, with 11 positions matching TRBD1. The CDR3 spans 15 residues. The germline V gene has CDR1 MNHNY and CDR2 SVGAGI (reference sequence). V was clipped by 5 bases and J by 7 bases; unmatched bases: 7. The CDR3 loop reads CASSPGTGGGQPQHF. DNA of the CDR3: TGTGCCAGCAGTCCCGGGACAGGGGGGGGACAGCCCCAGCATTTT.

The chain joins TRBV7-9 to TRBJ2-6; no firm D call. Germline V gene sequence: CDR1 SEHNR, CDR2 FQNEAQ (reference sequence). The CDR3 loop spans 15 amino acids. V was pared by 5 bases and J by 2 bases, with 10 bases between. CDR3: CASSPRFPGANVLTF. CDR3 in DNA: TGTGCCAGCAGCCCCAGGTTCCCTGGGGCCAACGTCCTGACTTTC.

This chain links TRBV4-1 with TRBJ1-3; D gene uncertain. CDR3 length equals 14 residues. Trimming removed 4 bases from V and 0 bases from J, with 7 bases in between. CDR1 and CDR2 (germline): MGHRA, YSYEKL. The CDR3 spells CASSRILSGNTIYF. The CDR3 DNA follows: TGCGCCAGCAGCCGTATTCTCTCTGGAAACACCATATATTTT.

This chain connects TRBV5-4 to TRBJ1-1, with 12 bases aligning to TRBD1. The CDR3 extends over 16 amino acids. Germline V gene data show CDR1 as SGHNT and CDR2 as YYREEE (reference sequence). With V trimmed by 1 base and J by 0 bases, 1 base remained unmatched. CDR3: CASSLRDRGLNTEAFF. The CDR3 DNA sequence: TGTGCCAGCAGCTTGCGGGACAGGGGGCTGAACACTGAAGCTTTCTTT.

The chain links TRBV5-5 to TRBJ1-2; maybe TRBD1 (6 bases). Germline V gives CDR1 SGHKS, CDR2 YYEKEE (reference sequence). CDR3 size: 15 residues. V was trimmed by 0 bases and J by 7 bases, leaving 16 bases between them. DNA of the CDR3: TGTGCCAGCAGCTTGGCTGCTGGGGGCGAGGGTGGCTACACCTTC. Translating it yields CASSLAAGGEGGYTF.

This rearrangement joins TRBV10-1 to TRBJ1-1, with 8 bases matching TRBD1. There are 14 residues in the CDR3. The V and J ends lost 2 bases and 5 bases, in that order; junction bases with no gene match: 4. CDR1 is WNHNN, CDR2 SYGVQD, per germline (reference sequence). The DNA for the CDR3 is TGCGCCAGCAGTGAGGGACAGGGCGGGACTGAAGCTTTCTTT. Translation gives CASSEGQGGTEAFF.

V is TRBV4-3 and J is TRBJ2-7, with 7 bases lining up with TRBD2. Germline V gene lookup returns CDR1 LGHNA and CDR2 YSLEER. This CDR3 region has 15 residues. The J segment lost 3 bases and the V segment lost 1 base, leaving 6 bases of the junction unmatched. The CDR3 spells CASSQGASGYYEQYF. The CDR3 bases are TGCGCCAGCAGCCAAGGTGCTAGCGGATACTACGAGCAGTACTTC.

Only a few counts were recorded for this clone. The rearrangement joins TRBV2 to TRBJ2-1; D possibly corresponds to TRBD1 (5 bases). Germline-derived CDR1 and CDR2 are SNHLY and FYNNEI. The V gene lost 0 bases and the J gene lost 7 bases, with 10 bases spanning the gap. The CDR3 length is 14 residues. CDR3 sequence reads: CASSEARAWNEQFF. CDR3 in DNA: TGTGCCAGCAGTGAAGCCAGGGCCTGGAATGAGCAGTTCTTC. Filled out from reference TRBV2 and TRBJ2-1, the complete variable domain reads EPEVTQTPSHQVTQMGQEVILRCVPISNHLYFYWYRQILGQKVEFLVSFYNNEISEKSEIFDDQFSVERPDGSNFTLKIRSTKLEDSAMYFCASSEARAWNEQFFGPGTRLTVL.

This clone was detected a few times. The chain employs TRBV4-2 and TRBJ1-2; possible D gene TRBD1, 6 bases. Trimming took 0 bases from V and 5 from J, leaving 16 bases between them. This CDR3 has 16 amino acids. Germline CDR1 LGHNA, CDR2 YNFKEQ. CDR3 bases: TGTGCCAGCAGCCAAGAGGATTGGGACATTCCATATGGCTACACCTTC. It is translated as CASSQEDWDIPYGYTF.

This CDR3 reads CAWKRGRGTGELFF. The CDR3 DNA sequence: TGTGCCTGGAAGCGAGGGAGGGGCACCGGGGAGCTGTTTTTT. The chain employs TRBV30 and TRBJ2-2, with 7 bases that match TRBD2. Per germline, CDR1 GTSNPN and CDR2 SVGIG (reference sequence). The CDR3 length is 14 residues. V was clipped by 4 bases and J by 4 bases; unmatched bases: 6.

DNA of the CDR3: TGCGCCAGCAGTTCTGACAGGGTAGAGACCCAGTACTTC. Its protein product is CASSSDRVETQYF. The V call is TRBV5-1, the J call TRBJ2-5, with TRBD1 matching over 7 bases. The CDR3 has 13 amino acids. V lost 5 bases and J lost 4; bases outside the gene matches: 5. CDR1 and CDR2 from the germline V gene are SGHRS and YFSETQ. The whole variable domain, remainder taken from reference TRBV5-1 and TRBJ2-5, is KAGVTQTPRYLIKTRGQQVTLSCSPISGHRSVSWYQQTPGQGLQFLFEYFSETQRNKGNFPGRFSGRQFSNSRSEMNVSTLELGDSALYLCASSSDRVETQYFGPGTRLLVL.

This clone was seen a single time. The chain uses TRBV6-6 and TRBJ2-7; the D is unclear. Germline lookup yields CDR1 MNHNY and CDR2 SVGAGI (reference sequence). V lost 2 bases, J lost 4 bases, and 9 bases lay in between. The CDR3 runs 13 residues. CDR3 residues: CASSYVNSYEQYF. The CDR3 DNA sequence: TGTGCCAGCAGTTACGTGAACAGTTACGAGCAGTACTTC.

J is TRBJ2-1 and V is TRBV5-5; D gene unclear. V lost 4 bases and J lost 0, with 11 bases in between. The CDR3 is made up of 15 amino acids. From germline, CDR1 is SGHKS and CDR2 YYEKEE (reference sequence). The CDR3 coding sequence is TGTGCCAGCAGCCCCCTTGCCAGCTCCTACAATGAGCAGTTCTTC. Residues: CASSPLASSYNEQFF. The variable domain in full, with the rest retrieved from reference TRBV5-5 and TRBJ2-1, is DAGVTQSPTHLIKTRGQQVTLRCSPISGHKSVSWYQQVLGQGPQFIFQYYEKEERGRGNFPDRFSARQFPNYSSELNVNALLLGDSALYLCASSPLASSYNEQFFGPGTRLTVL.